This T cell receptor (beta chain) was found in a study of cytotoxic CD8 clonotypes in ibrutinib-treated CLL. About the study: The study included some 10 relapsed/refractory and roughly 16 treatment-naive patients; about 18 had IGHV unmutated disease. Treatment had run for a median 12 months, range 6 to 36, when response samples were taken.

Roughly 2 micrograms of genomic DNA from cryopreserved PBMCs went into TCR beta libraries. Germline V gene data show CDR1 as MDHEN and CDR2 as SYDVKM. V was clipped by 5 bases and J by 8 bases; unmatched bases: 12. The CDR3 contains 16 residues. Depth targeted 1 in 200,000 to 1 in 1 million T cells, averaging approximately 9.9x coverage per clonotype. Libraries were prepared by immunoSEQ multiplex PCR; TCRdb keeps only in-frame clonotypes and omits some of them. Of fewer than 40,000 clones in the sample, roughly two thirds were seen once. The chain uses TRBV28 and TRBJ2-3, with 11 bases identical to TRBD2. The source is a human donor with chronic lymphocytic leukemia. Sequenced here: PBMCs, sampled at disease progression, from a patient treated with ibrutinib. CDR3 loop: CASSPPASGRPFTQYF. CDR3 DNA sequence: TGTGCCAGCAGTCCCCCGGCTAGCGGGAGGCCGTTTACGCAGTATTTT.